This T cell receptor (beta chain) was sequenced during a study of blood T cell repertoires in COVID-19 (dated by TCRdb to 2020 to 2022). Concerning the study at large: Samples from collaborators originated in the United States, Italy and Spain and spanned both the acute and convalescent phases of COVID-19. Nearly every sample came with metadata listing a de-identified subject ID, COVID-19 status, age in years and sex. The dataset comprised deeply sampled blood TCRbeta repertoires from subjects exposed to, actively infected with, or recovered from COVID-19. Where HLA class I and class II types were available, the types were taken from metadata supplied by the sample provider, not from assay-based typing. Samples came from the ongoing ImmuneRACE study (first 160 participants) plus 1,254 subjects from 6 global collaborators. The repertoires were made available in a free public database intended to serve as a resource for research on the immune response to SARS-CoV-2. The prospective study material was composed of cDNA or gDNA derived from T cells, B-cell-depleted T cells, or PBMCs. The paper as a whole reports these results and caveats: Clinical and demographic metadata were provided uncurated, with the amount varying by source and participant.

TCRbeta CDR3 regions were amplified from genomic DNA using the immunoSEQ Assay, a bias-controlled multiplex PCR. The study's own analysis went as follows. The number of nucleated cells in each sample was estimated from the amplification of reference gene primers within the assay. Sequence reads were collapsed and filtered to measure the absolute abundance of every unique TCRbeta CDR3 rearrangement. For each sample, productive Simpson clonality was calculated as the square root of Simpson's diversity index across productive rearrangements. TCRdb limited this immuneACCESS table to in-frame rearrangements with V and J called. A share of clones is missing; checked studies link under half to unresolved V genes, and the rest is unexplained. D and trimming were read from the DNA, whereas the V and J calls and clone size are those reported in that table. The sample table records around 250,000 clones; roughly 86% of these occur just once. The ten largest clones capture approximately 6% of the sample.

At one collaborating source in Seattle, patients were enrolled during active infection and were followed longitudinally through the course of disease. Collaborating institutions collected whole blood in K2EDTA tubes following their own protocols. Collaborator samples were shipped for TCRbeta analysis as frozen whole blood, isolated PBMCs, or DNA extracted from either sample type. On this clone itself: No antigen is known for it. Per-base quality was not reported, and no clone a single base away is much larger than it.

According to the germline V gene, CDR1 reads SGHRS and CDR2 reads YFSETQ. At the junction V is shortened by 0 bases and J by 0 bases, with 6 bases in between. Including cysteine and phenylalanine, the CDR3 has 15 amino acids. Here the CDR3 DNA is all that survives: 45 bases in frame from base 1. This sequence uses TRBV5-1 and TRBJ2-2, with TRBD2 perhaps the D gene, on 5 matching bases. The TCR was taken from a woman at least 80 years old with COVID-19, enrolled during active disease. Sequences were obtained from peripheral blood. The DNA sequence follows: TGCGCCAGCAGCTTGGCCGGGACGAACACCGGGGAGCTGTTTTTT. This gives the protein CASSLAGTNTGELFF.